This T cell receptor (beta chain) was identified during a study of monozygotic twins with inflammatory bowel disease. Findings of the study overall: There was no support for any single strong signal or clonotype associated with IBD.

The CDR3 extends over 16 amino acids. Germline V gene sequence: CDR1 KGHSH, CDR2 LQKENI. Regarding this clonotype: Its matching antigen is unknown.

Blood was collected, roughly 2.5 ml per donor. The unique tags termed UMIs, each holding a 6-nucleotide sample barcode, were added by means of template switching. TCRdb reanalyzed the 5' RACE reads, giving one entry per CDR3 protein sequence and no DNA. The sample table sets out a few hundred thousand distinct CDR3 sequences. Sequences were obtained from blood. J is TRBJ2-1 and V is TRBV18; TCRdb indicates TRBD1, and absent DNA this call remains unverified. This TCR came from a human donor with ulcerative colitis or Crohn's disease, or a healthy co-twin of an affected twin (not recorded which). CDR3 region: CASSATGLTSNNEQFF.